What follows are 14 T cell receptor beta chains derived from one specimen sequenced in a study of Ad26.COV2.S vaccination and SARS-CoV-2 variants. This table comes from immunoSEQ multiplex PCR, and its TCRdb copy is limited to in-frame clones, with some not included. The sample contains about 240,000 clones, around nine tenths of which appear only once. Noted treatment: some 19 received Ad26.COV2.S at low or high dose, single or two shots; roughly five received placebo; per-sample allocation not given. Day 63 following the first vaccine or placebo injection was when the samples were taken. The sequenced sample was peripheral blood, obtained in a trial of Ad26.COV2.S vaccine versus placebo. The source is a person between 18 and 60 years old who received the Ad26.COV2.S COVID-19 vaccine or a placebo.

CDR3 in amino acids: CASSPPPLNNEQFF. In nucleotides, the CDR3 is TGTGCCAGCAGTCCACCGCCCTTAAACAATGAGCAGTTCTTC. The chain has TRBV28 and TRBJ2-1; D gene unclear. Between the trimmed V and J ends, which lost 5 bases and 5 bases, there was a span of 13 bases. CDR3 length equals 14 residues. Per germline, CDR1 MDHEN and CDR2 SYDVKM.

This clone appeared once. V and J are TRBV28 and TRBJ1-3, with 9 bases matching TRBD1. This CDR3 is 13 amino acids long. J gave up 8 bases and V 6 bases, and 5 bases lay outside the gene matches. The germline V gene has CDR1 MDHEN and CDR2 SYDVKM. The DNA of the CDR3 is TGTGCCAGCAGATGGACAGGGGAGGACACCATATATTTT. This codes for CASRWTGEDTIYF.

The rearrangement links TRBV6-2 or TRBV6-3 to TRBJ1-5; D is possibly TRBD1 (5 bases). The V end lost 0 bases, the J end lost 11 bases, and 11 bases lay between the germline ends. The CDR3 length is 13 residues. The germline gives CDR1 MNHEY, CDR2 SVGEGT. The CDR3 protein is CASSYSRGWSQHF. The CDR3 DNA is TGTGCCAGCAGTTACTCACGGGGGTGGTCCCAGCATTTT.

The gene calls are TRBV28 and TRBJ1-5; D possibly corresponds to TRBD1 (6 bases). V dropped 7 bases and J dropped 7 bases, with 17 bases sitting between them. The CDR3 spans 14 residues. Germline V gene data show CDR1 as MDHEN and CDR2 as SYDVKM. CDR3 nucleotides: TGTGCCAGCATCCTCAGGGGTCCGGGGCAGCCCCAGCATTTT. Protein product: CASILRGPGQPQHF.

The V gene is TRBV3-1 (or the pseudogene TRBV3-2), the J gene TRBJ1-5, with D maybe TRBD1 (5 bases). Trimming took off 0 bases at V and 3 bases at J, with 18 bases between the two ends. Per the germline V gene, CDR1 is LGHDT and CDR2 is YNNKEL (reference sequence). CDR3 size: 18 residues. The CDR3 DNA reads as TGTGCCAGCAGCCAAGACGTGCCCGGGACCGGGAACAATCAGCCCCAGCATTTT. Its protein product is CASSQDVPGTGNNQPQHF.

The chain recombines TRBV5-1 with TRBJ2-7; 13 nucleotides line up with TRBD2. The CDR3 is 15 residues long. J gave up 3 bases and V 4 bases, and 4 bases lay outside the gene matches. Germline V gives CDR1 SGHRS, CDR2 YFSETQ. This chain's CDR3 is CASSPGTSGIYEQYF. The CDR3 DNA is TGCGCCAGCAGCCCCGGGACTAGCGGGATCTACGAGCAGTACTTC.

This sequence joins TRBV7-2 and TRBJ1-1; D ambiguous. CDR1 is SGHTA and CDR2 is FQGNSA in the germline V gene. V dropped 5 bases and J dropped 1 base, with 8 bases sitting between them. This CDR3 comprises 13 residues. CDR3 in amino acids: CASSPVTNTEAFF. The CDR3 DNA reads TGTGCCAGCAGCCCAGTCACGAACACTGAAGCTTTCTTT.

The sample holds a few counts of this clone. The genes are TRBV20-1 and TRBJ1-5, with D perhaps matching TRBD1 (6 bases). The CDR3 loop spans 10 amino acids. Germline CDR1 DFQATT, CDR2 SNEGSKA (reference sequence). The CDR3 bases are TGCCCCGGACAGAATCAGCCCCAGCATTTT. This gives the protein CPGQNQPQHF.

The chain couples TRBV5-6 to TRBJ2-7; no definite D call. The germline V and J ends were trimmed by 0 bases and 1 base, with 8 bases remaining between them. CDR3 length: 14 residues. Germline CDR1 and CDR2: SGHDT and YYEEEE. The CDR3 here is CASSLVGDSYEQYF. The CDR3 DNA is TGTGCCAGCAGCTTGGTAGGTGATTCCTACGAGCAGTACTTC.

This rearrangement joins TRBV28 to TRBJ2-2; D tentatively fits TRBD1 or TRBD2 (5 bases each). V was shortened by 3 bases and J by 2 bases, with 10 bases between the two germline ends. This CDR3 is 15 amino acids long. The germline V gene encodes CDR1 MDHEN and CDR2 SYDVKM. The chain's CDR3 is CASSFRGFNTGELFF. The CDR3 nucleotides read TGTGCCAGCAGTTTCCGGGGCTTTAACACCGGGGAGCTGTTTTTT.

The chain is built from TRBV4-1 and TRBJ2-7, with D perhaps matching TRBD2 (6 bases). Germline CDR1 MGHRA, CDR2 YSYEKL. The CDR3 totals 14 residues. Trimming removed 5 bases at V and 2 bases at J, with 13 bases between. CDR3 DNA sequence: TGCGCCAGCAGCAACGTGACTAGTGCCTACGAGCAGTACTTC. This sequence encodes CASSNVTSAYEQYF.

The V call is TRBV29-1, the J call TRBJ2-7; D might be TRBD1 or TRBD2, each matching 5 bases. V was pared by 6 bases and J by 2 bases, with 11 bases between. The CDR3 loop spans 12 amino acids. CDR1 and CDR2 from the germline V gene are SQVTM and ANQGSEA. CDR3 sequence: CSVGVNAYEQYF. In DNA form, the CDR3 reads TGCAGCGTGGGGGTCAATGCCTACGAGCAGTACTTC.

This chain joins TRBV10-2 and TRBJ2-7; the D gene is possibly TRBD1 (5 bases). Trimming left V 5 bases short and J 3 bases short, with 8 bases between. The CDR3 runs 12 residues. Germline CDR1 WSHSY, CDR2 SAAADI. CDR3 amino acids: CASSTQGYEQYF. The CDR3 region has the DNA TGCGCCAGCAGTACCCAGGGCTACGAGCAGTACTTC.

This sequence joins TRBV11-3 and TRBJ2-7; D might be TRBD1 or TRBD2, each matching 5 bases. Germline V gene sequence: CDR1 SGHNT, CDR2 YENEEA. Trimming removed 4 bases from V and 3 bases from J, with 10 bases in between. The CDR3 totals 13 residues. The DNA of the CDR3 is TGTGCCAGCAGCTCGGGACCACACTACGAGCAGTACTTC. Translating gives CASSSGPHYEQYF. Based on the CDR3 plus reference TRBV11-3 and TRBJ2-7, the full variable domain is EAGVVQSPRYKIIEKKQPVAFWCNPISGHNTLYWYLQNLGQGPELLIRYENEEAVDDSQLPKDRFSAERLKGVDSTLKIQPAELGDSAVYLCASSSGPHYEQYFGPGTRLTVT.